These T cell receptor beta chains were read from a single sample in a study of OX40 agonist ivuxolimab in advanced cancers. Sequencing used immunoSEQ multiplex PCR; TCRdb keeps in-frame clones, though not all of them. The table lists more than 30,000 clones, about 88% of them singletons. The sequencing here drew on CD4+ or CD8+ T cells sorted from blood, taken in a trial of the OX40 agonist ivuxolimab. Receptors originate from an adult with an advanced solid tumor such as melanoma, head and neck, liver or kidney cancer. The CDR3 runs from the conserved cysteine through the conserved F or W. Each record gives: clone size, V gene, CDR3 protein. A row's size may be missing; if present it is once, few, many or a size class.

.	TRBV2	CASRGYEQYF
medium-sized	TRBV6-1	CASSESSYEQYF
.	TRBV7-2	CASSLGGTENTEAFF
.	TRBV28	CASSLSRSDTQYF
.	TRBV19	CASSPPSGGHYGYTF
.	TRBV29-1	CSVGLAGVPNTGELFF
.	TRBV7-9	CASSPQLAGNYNEQFF
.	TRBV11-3	CASSPRYGTSGLNEQFF
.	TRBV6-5	CASSLAAGKTQYF
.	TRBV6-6	CASTHSTGPGELFF
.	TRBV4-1	CASSQTGEQYF
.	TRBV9	CASSDSWGNEQFF
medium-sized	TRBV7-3	CASNRSSGTAPWDTEAFF
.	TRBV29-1	CSALTFGTGNEQFF
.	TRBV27	CASSLGGAGEKLFF
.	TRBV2	CASSPGQLITDTQYF
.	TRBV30	CAWRATGSHYEQYF
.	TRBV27	CASSSPRGLAGGHEQFF
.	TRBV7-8	CASSLDYEQYF
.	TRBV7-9	CASNLAGSGTTDTQYF
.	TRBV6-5	CASSGAGYNQPQHF
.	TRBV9	CASSVGRGSRGYNEQFF
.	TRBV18	CASSPGSGSPSEQYF
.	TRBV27	CASRMTGPLSNQPQHF